This TCR beta chain stems from a study of T-cell memory formation after mild COVID-19. Overall study results and limits: Some clones that responded were present in memory (sampled pre-infection), which suggests cross-reactive memory joined.

MiXCR, run by TCRdb on the 5' RACE reads, gives a single entry per CDR3 protein. The repertoire has 95,000 to 110,000 distinct CDR3 sequences, 13% to 15% of them found once; the top ten carry roughly 40%. Worth noting for this clonotype: Its antigen remains unidentified.

The V and J ends lost 8 bases and 8 bases respectively, with 16 bases between them. The germline CDR1 and CDR2 sequences are LNHDA and SQIVND (reference sequence). This CDR3 comprises 13 residues. The chain recombines TRBV19 with TRBJ2-1; D possibly corresponds to TRBD2 (6 bases). Material: PBMCs or a T cell subset sorted from them (not recorded which). The origin of this receptor is a man between 18 and 29 years old who had mild COVID-19 (a few samples of this study predate the infection). Cell type and time point are not known. DNA of the CDR3: TGTGCCAGTGGATGGGGCGGGGACGATGAGCAGTTCTTC. Encoded protein: CASGWGGDDEQFF.